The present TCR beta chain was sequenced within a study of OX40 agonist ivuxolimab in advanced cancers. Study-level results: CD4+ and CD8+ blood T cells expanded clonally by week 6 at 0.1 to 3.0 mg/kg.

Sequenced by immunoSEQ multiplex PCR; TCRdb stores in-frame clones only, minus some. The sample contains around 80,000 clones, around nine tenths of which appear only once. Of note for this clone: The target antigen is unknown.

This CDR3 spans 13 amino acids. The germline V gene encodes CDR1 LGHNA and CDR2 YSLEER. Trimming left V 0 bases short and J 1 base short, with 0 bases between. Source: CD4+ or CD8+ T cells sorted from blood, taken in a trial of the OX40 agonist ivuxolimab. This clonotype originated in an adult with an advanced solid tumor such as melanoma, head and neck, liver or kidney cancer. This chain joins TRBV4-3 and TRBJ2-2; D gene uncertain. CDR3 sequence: CASSQENTGELFF. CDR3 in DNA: TGCGCCAGCAGCCAAGAGAACACCGGGGAGCTGTTTTTT.